The T cell receptor (beta chain) under discussion was sequenced for a study of T cells in localized non-small cell lung cancer. Points on this clone: Its target is not known.

The data were produced by immunoSEQ multiplex PCR, yet TCRdb's version contains in-frame clones alone and is incomplete. The data show about 2,000 clones, approximately 25% seen once. This CDR3 region has 16 residues. Trimming cost V 6 bases and J 0 bases; bases outside gene matches: 9. In germline, CDR1 is SGHNT, CDR2 YENEEA. Samples of adjacent lung lacking atypia were obtained no closer than 2 cm to the tumor margin. Study-level findings and limits: Higher blood T cell density tracked longer overall survival. Tumor samples were not multi-region, leaving intratumor heterogeneity unexcluded.

The clonotype originates from an older male donor with stage I lung adenocarcinoma. The chain couples TRBV11-3 to TRBJ2-3, with 7 bases matching TRBD1. Specimen: normal lung tissue next to the tumor, collected before any cancer treatment. The CDR3 region has the DNA TGTGCCAGCAGTGCCCGACAGGGAACTAGCACAGATACGCAGTATTTT. Its protein is CASSARQGTSTDTQYF.